This record concerns one T cell receptor beta chain sequence. The target antigen is unknown. This entry comes from a study of blood T cells in healthy people across ages. V shed 5 bases and J shed 8 bases, with 11 bases lying between them. From germline, CDR1 is SGHTS and CDR2 YDEGEE. This CDR3 comprises 12 residues. Then a second PCR, running roughly 7 to 11 cycles, was carried out with a sample-barcoded 5' primer and a J-beta primer mix. TCRdb analysed the 5' RACE reads with MiXCR anew, one entry per CDR3 protein. The table has roughly 680,000 distinct CDR3 sequences, 40% to 65% seen once. Findings and limits, study-wide: Strong correlation was found linking TCR beta diversity to naive T cell percentage.

This clonotype originated in a woman aged 80 or over in good health. The chain recombines TRBV5-8 with TRBJ2-1, with D unresolved. Sequences were obtained from blood. The CDR3 loop is CASSPRWDEQFF. The CDR3 region has the DNA TGTGCCAGCAGTCCACGGTGGGATGAGCAGTTCTTC.